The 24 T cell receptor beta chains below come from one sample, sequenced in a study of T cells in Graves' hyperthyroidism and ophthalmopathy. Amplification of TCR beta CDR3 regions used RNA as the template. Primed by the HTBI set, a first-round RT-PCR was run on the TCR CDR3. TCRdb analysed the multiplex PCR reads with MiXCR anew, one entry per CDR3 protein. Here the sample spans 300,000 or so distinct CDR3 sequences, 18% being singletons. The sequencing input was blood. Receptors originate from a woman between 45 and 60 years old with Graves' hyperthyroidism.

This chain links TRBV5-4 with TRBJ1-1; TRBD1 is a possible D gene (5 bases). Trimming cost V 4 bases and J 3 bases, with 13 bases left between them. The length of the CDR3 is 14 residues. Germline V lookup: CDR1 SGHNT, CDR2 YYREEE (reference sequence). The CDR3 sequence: CASSTGLGDTEAFF. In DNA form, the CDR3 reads TGTGCCAGCAGCACCGGGTTGGGGGACACTGAAGCTTTCTTT.

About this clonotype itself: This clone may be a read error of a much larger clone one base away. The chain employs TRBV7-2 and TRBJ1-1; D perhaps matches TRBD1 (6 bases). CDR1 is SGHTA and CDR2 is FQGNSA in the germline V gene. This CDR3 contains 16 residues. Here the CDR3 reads CVSSLDGGLLGTEAFF. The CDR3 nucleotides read TGTGTCAGCAGCTTAGACGGGGGGCTGTTAGGCACTGAAGCTTTCTTT.

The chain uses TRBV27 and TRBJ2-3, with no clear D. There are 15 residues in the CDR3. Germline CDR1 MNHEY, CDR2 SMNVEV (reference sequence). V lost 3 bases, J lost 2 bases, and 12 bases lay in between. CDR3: CASSFGRHSTDTQYF. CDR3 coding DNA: TGTGCCAGCAGTTTCGGCAGACACTCCACAGATACGCAGTATTTT.

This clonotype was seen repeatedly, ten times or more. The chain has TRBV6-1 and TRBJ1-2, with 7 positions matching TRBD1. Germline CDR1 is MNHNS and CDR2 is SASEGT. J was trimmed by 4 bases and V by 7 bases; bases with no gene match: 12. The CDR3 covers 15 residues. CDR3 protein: CASTKDRLGFYGYTF. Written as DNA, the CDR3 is TGTGCCAGCACCAAGGACAGGCTCGGGTTCTATGGCTACACCTTC.

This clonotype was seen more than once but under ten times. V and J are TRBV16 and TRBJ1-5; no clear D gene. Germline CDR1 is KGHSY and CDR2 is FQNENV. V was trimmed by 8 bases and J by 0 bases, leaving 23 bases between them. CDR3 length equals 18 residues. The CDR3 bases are TGTGCCAGCTCTTCCGGGTCCTACCCCGCTTATAGCAATCAGCCCCAGCATTTT. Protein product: CASSSGSYPAYSNQPQHF.

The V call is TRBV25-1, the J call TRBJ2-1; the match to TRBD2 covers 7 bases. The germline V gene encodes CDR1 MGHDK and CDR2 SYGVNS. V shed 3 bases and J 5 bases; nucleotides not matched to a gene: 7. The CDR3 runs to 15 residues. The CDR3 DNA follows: TGTGCCAGCAGTGATACTGGACTAGGGAACAATGAGCAGTTCTTC. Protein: CASSDTGLGNNEQFF.

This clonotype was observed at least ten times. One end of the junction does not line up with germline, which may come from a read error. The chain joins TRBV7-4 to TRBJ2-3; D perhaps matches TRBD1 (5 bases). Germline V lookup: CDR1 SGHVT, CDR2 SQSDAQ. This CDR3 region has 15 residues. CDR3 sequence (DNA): TGTGCCAGCAACTTACCCCAGGGCCCCCGGGATACGCAGTATTTT. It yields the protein CASNLPQGPRDTQYF.

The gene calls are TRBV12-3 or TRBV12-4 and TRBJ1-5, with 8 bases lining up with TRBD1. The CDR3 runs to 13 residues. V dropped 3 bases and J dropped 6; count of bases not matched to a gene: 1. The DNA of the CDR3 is TGTGCCAGCAGTTTCGGACAGGGTCAGCCCCAGCATTTT. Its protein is CASSFGQGQPQHF.

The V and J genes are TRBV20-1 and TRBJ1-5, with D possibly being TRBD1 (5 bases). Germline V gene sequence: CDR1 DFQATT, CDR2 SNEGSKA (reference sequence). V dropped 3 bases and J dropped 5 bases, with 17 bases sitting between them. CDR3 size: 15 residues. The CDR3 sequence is CSASDSQEPYQPQHF. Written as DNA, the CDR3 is TGCAGTGCTAGTGATTCACAGGAGCCCTATCAGCCCCAGCATTTT.

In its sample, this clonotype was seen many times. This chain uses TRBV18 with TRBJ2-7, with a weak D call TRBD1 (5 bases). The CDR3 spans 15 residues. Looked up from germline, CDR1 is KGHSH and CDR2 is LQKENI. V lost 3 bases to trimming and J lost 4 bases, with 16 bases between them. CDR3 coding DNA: TGTGCCAGCTCACCGGGCCAGGGTGGGCCTTACGAGCAGTACTTC. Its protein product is CASSPGQGGPYEQYF.

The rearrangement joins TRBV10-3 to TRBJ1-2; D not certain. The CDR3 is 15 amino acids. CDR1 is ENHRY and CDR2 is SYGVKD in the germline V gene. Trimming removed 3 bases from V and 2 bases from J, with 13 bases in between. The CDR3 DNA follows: TGTGCCATCAGTGACGTCCTAGCGGGAAACTATGGCTACACCTTC. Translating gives CAISDVLAGNYGYTF.

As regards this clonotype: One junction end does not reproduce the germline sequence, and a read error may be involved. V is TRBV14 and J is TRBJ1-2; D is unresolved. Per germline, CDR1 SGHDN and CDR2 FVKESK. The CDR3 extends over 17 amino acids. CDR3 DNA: TGTGCCAGCAGCAAAGAGGGCAGAGGGAATATTCTTTATGGCTACACCTTC. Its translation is CASSKEGRGNILYGYTF.

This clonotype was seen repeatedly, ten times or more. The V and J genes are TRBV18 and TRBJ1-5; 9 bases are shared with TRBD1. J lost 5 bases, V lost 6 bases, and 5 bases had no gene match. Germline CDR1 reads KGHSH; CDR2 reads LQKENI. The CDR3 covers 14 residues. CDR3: CASSLGQGDQPQHF. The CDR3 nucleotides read TGTGCCAGCTCTCTGGGACAGGGTGATCAGCCCCAGCATTTT.

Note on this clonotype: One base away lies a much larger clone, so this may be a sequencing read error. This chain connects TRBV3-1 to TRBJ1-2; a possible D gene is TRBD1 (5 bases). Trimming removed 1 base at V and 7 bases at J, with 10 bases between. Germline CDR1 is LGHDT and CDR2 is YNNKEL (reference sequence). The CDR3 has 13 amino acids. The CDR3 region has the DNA TGTGCCAGCAGCCAAGGACAGAGGCTTGGCTACACCTTC. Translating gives CASSQGQRLGYTF.

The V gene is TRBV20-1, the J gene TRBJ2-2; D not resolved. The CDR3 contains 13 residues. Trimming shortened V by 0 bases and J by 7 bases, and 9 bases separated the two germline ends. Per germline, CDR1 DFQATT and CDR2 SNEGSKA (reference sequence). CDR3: CSARDVVSGELFF. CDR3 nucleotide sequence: TGCAGTGCTAGAGATGTAGTAAGCGGGGAGCTGTTTTTT.

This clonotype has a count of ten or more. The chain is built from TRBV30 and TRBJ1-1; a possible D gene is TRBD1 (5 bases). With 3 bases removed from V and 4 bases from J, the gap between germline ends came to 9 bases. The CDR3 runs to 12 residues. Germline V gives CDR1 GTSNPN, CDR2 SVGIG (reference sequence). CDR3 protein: CAWRMGGTEAFF. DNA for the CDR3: TGTGCCTGGAGAATGGGGGGCACTGAAGCTTTCTTT.

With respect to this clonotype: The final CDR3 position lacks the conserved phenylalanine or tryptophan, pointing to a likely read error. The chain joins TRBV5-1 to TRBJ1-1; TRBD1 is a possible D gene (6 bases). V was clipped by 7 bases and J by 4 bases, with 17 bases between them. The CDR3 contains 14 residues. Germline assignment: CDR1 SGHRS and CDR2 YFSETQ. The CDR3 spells CASFEQGWSTEAFL. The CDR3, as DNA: TGCGCCAGCTTCGAACAGGGATGGAGCACTGAAGCTTTCTTG.

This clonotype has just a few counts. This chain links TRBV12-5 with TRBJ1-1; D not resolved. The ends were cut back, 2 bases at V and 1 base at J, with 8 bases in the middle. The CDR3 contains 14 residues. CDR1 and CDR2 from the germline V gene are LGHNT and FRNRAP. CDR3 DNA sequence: TGTGCTAGTGGTTTGTCGACGGAGAACACTGAAGCTTTCTTT. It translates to CASGLSTENTEAFF.

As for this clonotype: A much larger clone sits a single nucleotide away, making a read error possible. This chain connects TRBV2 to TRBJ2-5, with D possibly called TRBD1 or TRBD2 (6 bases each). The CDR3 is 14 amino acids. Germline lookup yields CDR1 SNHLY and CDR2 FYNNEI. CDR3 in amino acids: CASAGGQGQEAQYF. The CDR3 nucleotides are TGTGCCTCCGCTGGAGGGCAGGGACAAGAGGCCCAGTACTTC.

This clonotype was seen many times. DNA for the CDR3: TGTGCCAGCTCACCAGGATCCCCGAGGGCGTATGAGCAGTTCTTC. It is translated as CASSPGSPRAYEQFF. V is TRBV18 and J is TRBJ2-1; possible D gene TRBD2, 5 bases. The V end lost 2 bases, the J end lost 8 bases, and 16 bases lay between the germline ends. This CDR3 comprises 15 residues. The germline V gene has CDR1 KGHSH and CDR2 LQKENI. Based on the CDR3 plus reference TRBV18 and TRBJ2-1, the full variable domain is NAGVMQNPRHLVRRRGQEARLRCSPMKGHSHVYWYRQLPEEGLKFMVYLQKENIIDESGMPKERFSAEFPKEGPSILRIQQVVRGDSAAYFCASSPGSPRAYEQFFGPGTRLTVL.

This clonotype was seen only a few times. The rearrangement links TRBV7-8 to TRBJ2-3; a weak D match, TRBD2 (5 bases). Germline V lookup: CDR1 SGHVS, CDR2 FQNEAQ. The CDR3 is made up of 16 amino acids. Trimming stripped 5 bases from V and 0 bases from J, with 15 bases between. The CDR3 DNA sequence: TGTGCCAGCAGCCCCAGCTCGGGAACTAGCACAGATACGCAGTATTTT. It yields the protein CASSPSSGTSTDTQYF.

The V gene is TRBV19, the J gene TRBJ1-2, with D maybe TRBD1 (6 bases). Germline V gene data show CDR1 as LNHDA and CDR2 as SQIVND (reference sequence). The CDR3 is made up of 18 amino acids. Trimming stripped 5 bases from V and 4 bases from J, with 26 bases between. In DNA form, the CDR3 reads TGTGCCAGTAGTGCTACAGGGATGGAGACTTCGATTGGCTATGGCTACACCTTC. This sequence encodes CASSATGMETSIGYGYTF.

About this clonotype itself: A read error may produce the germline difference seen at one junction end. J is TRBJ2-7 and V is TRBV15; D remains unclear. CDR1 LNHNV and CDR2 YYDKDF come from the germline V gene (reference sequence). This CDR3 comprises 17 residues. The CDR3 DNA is TGTGCCATCAGCAGAGATCGTGGACCGAGACTCCTCGACGAGCAGTACTTC. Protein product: CAISRDRGPRLLDEQYF. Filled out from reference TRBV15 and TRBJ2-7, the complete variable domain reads DAMVIQNPRYQVTQFGKPVTLSCSQTLNHNVMYWYQQKSSQAPKLLFHYYDKDFNNEADTPDNFQSRRPNTSFCFLDIRSPGLGDTAMYLCAISRDRGPRLLDEQYFGPGTRLTVT.

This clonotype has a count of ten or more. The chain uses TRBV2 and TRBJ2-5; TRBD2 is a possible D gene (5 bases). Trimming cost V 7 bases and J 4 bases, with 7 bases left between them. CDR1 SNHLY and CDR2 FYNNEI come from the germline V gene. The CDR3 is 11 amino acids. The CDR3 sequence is CASTEGETQYF. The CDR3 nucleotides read TGTGCCAGCACCGAGGGAGAGACCCAGTACTTC.